The 20 T cell receptor beta chains listed next were all sequenced from one sample in a study of blood T cell repertoires in COVID-19. Profiling relied on immunoSEQ multiplex PCR, and the TCRdb table lists in-frame clones only, not all of them. The sample shows about 68,000 clones, around 85% of them seen only once. The sample taken for sequencing was peripheral blood. Source of these receptors: a man aged 50 to 60 with acute or convalescent COVID-19.

The chain is built from TRBV11-3 and TRBJ1-3; 7 bases line up with TRBD1. The CDR3 consists of 14 residues. CDR1 SGHNT and CDR2 YENEEA come from the germline V gene. V lost 1 base to trimming and J lost 5 bases; unmatched junction nucleotides: 2. The CDR3 sequence is CASSLGDSRNTIYF. CDR3 sequence (DNA): TGTGCCAGCAGCTTAGGGGACAGCAGAAACACCATATATTTT.

The V gene is TRBV18, the J gene TRBJ2-1, with TRBD2 matching 13 bases. Trimming at V came to 1 base and at J to 7 bases, leaving 10 bases not matched to a gene. Germline assignment: CDR1 KGHSH and CDR2 LQKENI. The CDR3 is 18 amino acids. The CDR3 DNA sequence: TGTGCCAGCTCACCACAGAGGTTCACTAGCGGGGGGGCGAATGAGCAGTTCTTC. Protein sequence: CASSPQRFTSGGANEQFF.

J is TRBJ2-2 and V is TRBV6-5, with 11 bases matching TRBD1. Germline assignment: CDR1 MNHEY and CDR2 SVGAGI. V lost 3 bases to trimming and J lost 7 bases; unmatched junction nucleotides: 4. CDR3 length: 15 amino acids. CDR3 residues: CASSYGQGAGGELFF. CDR3 in DNA: TGTGCCAGCAGTTATGGACAGGGGGCCGGCGGGGAGCTGTTTTTT.

The chain employs TRBV4-1 and TRBJ2-6, with D unclear. The CDR3 is made up of 17 amino acids. CDR1 and CDR2 (germline): MGHRA, YSYEKL. V was trimmed by 0 bases and J by 0 bases, leaving 9 bases between them. CDR3: CASSQDRRSSGANVLTF. CDR3 nucleotides: TGCGCCAGCAGCCAAGATCGGCGGAGCTCTGGGGCCAACGTCCTGACTTTC.

V and J are TRBV28 and TRBJ1-2; 8 bases fit TRBD1. Germline CDR1 and CDR2: MDHEN and SYDVKM. The J segment lost 4 bases and the V segment lost 2 bases, leaving 9 bases of the junction unmatched. The CDR3 is made up of 16 amino acids. For the CDR3, the DNA is TGTGCCAGCAGTTTAACCATCACAGGGGGTGGCTATGGCTACACCTTC. Translated: CASSLTITGGGYGYTF.

The chain combines TRBV6-5 with TRBJ2-7; TRBD2 is a possible D gene (6 bases). Germline assignment: CDR1 MNHEY and CDR2 SVGAGI. CDR3 length: 16 amino acids. V was shortened by 1 base and J by 2 bases, with 15 bases between the two germline ends. The CDR3 loop reads CASSYLYGGRTYEQYV. The CDR3 DNA reads as TGTGCCAGCAGTTACTTATACGGGGGAAGAACCTACGAGCAGTACGTC.

The rearrangement uses TRBV30 and TRBJ2-3; TRBD1 matches at 7 bases. Germline CDR1 and CDR2: GTSNPN and SVGIG (reference sequence). The junction had 8 bases not matched to a gene; V was cut back by 3 bases and J by 2 bases. The CDR3 is made up of 15 amino acids. CDR3 DNA sequence: TGTGCCTGGAGCCGAACAGGGGCCCACACAGATACGCAGTATTTT. Residues: CAWSRTGAHTDTQYF.

V gene TRBV27 combines with J gene TRBJ1-2; D is undetermined. V was trimmed by 8 bases and J by 4 bases, leaving 14 bases between them. This CDR3 is 13 amino acids long. The germline gives CDR1 MNHEY, CDR2 SMNVEV (reference sequence). DNA for the CDR3: TGTGCCAGCCAAGGATCCGGAGGCTATGGCTACACCTTC. As protein: CASQGSGGYGYTF.

The chain couples TRBV10-2 to TRBJ1-2; D is unresolved. Germline V gives CDR1 WSHSY, CDR2 SAAADI. Trimming took 3 bases from V and 8 from J, leaving 22 bases between them. The CDR3 totals 16 residues. CDR3 nucleotide sequence: TGCGCCAGCAGTGACCCGGGGTCGGGGAGGGCGGCCGGCTACACCTTC. It specifies CASSDPGSGRAAGYTF.

This clone was observed a few times. V gene TRBV5-1 combines with J gene TRBJ1-2, with D maybe TRBD1 (6 bases). This CDR3 has 14 amino acids. Between the trimmed V and J ends, which lost 5 bases and 4 bases, there was a span of 15 bases. The germline V gene has CDR1 SGHRS and CDR2 YFSETQ. The DNA of the CDR3 is TGCGCCAGCAGGTCAGGGGTGGGCGGCTATGGCTACACCTTC. Protein: CASRSGVGGYGYTF.

The chain joins TRBV5-4 to TRBJ1-2; a possible D gene is TRBD1 (5 bases). CDR1 SGHNT and CDR2 YYREEE come from the germline V gene (reference sequence). The CDR3 has 17 amino acids. V was trimmed by 4 bases and J by 2 bases, leaving 21 bases between them. CDR3 region: CASSRWGSQWGNYGYTF. In nucleotides, the CDR3 is TGTGCCAGCAGCCGCTGGGGCAGTCAGTGGGGCAACTATGGCTACACCTTC.

The table lists this clone with a count of one. This chain connects TRBV3-1 (or the pseudogene TRBV3-2) to TRBJ2-5, with D tentatively TRBD1 (5 bases). CDR3 length: 14 amino acids. Trimming removed 4 bases from V and 7 bases from J, with 16 bases in between. Germline V lookup: CDR1 LGHDT, CDR2 YNNKEL (reference sequence). In nucleotides, the CDR3 is TGTGCCAGCAGCCCGATAGCCGGTAGGGGGACCCAGTACTTC. This gives the protein CASSPIAGRGTQYF.

The CDR3 sequence: CASSVTSVPYQETQYF. The CDR3 DNA is TGTGCCAGCAGCGTTACTAGTGTCCCGTACCAAGAGACCCAGTACTTC. The gene calls are TRBV9 and TRBJ2-5, with TRBD2 as a possible D gene (5 bases). The CDR3 loop spans 16 amino acids. V shed 2 bases and J shed 0 bases, with 14 bases lying between them. Germline V CDR1 and CDR2: SGDLS, YYNGEE. The entire variable domain, with the rest obtained from reference TRBV9 and TRBJ2-5, is as follows: DSGVTQTPKHLITATGQRVTLRCSPRSGDLSVYWYQQSLDQGLQFLIQYYNGEERAKGNILERFSAQQFPDLHSELNLSSLELGDSALYFCASSVTSVPYQETQYFGPGTRLLVL.

The V and J genes are TRBV7-9 and TRBJ1-4; D gene unclear. This CDR3 comprises 13 residues. V was pared by 6 bases and J by 3 bases, with 8 bases between. The germline CDR1 and CDR2 sequences are SEHNR and FQNEAQ (reference sequence). The CDR3 loop is CASSAVANEKLFF. In DNA form, the CDR3 reads TGTGCCAGCAGTGCCGTAGCTAATGAAAAACTGTTTTTT.

Only a few counts were recorded for this clone. The chain couples TRBV5-4 to TRBJ2-4, with 8 bases aligning to TRBD2. Germline CDR1 SGHNT, CDR2 YYREEE (reference sequence). Trimming removed 4 bases from V and 8 bases from J; junction bases left unmatched: 8. This CDR3 spans 14 amino acids. This chain's CDR3 is CASSKGLVTDIQYF. The DNA for the CDR3 is TGTGCCAGCAGCAAGGGACTAGTCACGGACATTCAGTACTTC.

The chain has TRBV14 and TRBJ1-1; 8 bases align to TRBD1. The trim removed 1 base at V and 2 bases at J, leaving 6 bases unmatched. Germline-derived CDR1 and CDR2 are SGHDN and FVKESK. This CDR3 is 16 amino acids long. In DNA, the CDR3 is TGTGCCAGCAGCCAAGGACAGGGGTGGGGTAACACTGAAGCTTTCTTT. Translation: CASSQGQGWGNTEAFF.

The rearrangement joins TRBV3-1 (or the pseudogene TRBV3-2) to TRBJ1-1, with 9 bases matching TRBD1. With V trimmed by 1 base and J by 5 bases, 2 bases remained unmatched. Germline V gene lookup returns CDR1 LGHDT and CDR2 YNNKEL (reference sequence). This CDR3 comprises 14 residues. The CDR3 nucleotides read TGTGCCAGCAGCCAAGGGGGGACAGGGACTGAAGCTTTCTTT. It is translated as CASSQGGTGTEAFF.

The rearrangement uses TRBV11-1 and TRBJ1-1, with 8 bases fitting TRBD1. The CDR3 extends over 14 amino acids. Germline CDR1 is SGHAT and CDR2 is FQDESV (reference sequence). Unmatched junction bases numbered 10, after V lost 7 bases and J lost 6 bases. The CDR3 DNA sequence: TGTGCCAGCACCCCGGGCCGGACAGGGTCTGAAGCTTTCTTT. It translates to CASTPGRTGSEAFF.

This clone was detected a few times. This sequence joins TRBV19 and TRBJ1-2; D perhaps matches TRBD1 (5 bases). The germline gives CDR1 LNHDA, CDR2 SQIVND (reference sequence). The CDR3 consists of 14 residues. Trimming shortened V by 5 bases and J by 7 bases, and 17 bases separated the two germline ends. The CDR3 DNA follows: TGTGCCAGTAGTCCGGGGACTCTCTTAAGTGGCTACACCTTC. This encodes CASSPGTLLSGYTF.

The chain employs TRBV7-3 and TRBJ2-1; 7 bases are shared with TRBD1. The CDR3 sequence is 18 residues long. The V gene end was trimmed by 4 bases and the J gene end by 0 bases; junction bases not matched to a gene: 12. In germline, CDR1 is SGHTA, CDR2 FQGTGA. In DNA, the CDR3 is TGTGCCAGCAGCTCTCGGACAGGTTTGTTCAGCTCCTACAATGAGCAGTTCTTC. Amino acids: CASSSRTGLFSSYNEQFF. Together with reference TRBV7-3 and TRBJ2-1, the CDR3 gives the full variable domain: GAGVSQTPSNKVTEKGKYVELRCDPISGHTALYWYRQSLGQGPEFLIYFQGTGAADDSGLPNDRFFAVRPEGSVSTLKIQRTERGDSAVYLCASSSRTGLFSSYNEQFFGPGTRLTVL.